The source of this T cell receptor (beta chain) is a study of breast tumors, draining lymph nodes, adjacent tissues. The study's findings and limits: Luminal-like breast cancer showed significantly greater tumor-nontumor repertoire similarity than basal-like breast cancer did. The lymph node origin of tumor T cells was framed as consistent with a hypothesis, not demonstrated. Tumors had less TCR diversity than lymph nodes, more than nontumor tissue. Most tumor T cells seemingly derive from lymph node, then expand in tumor.

CDR1 and CDR2 from the germline V gene are KGHSH and LQKENI. Deletions cut 2 bases from V and 4 bases from J, with 5 bases between. The length of the CDR3 is 13 residues. MiXCR, applied by TCRdb to the multiplex PCR reads, yields one record per CDR3 protein. The sample yields 150,000 to 250,000 distinct CDR3 sequences, around 29% seen once. This clonotype was observed many times. Its antigen is as yet unknown. Samples came from axillary lymph nodes draining the breast cancer. Sequencing used axillary lymph node tissue. This clonotype originated in a female donor with breast cancer. Some clones in this sample may be carry-over from other donors' samples. The V call is TRBV18, the J call TRBJ2-2, with D uncertain. The CDR3 sequence is CASSPWTTGELFF. CDR3 coding DNA: TGTGCCAGCTCACCATGGACCACCGGGGAGCTGTTTTTT.